What follows is one T cell receptor (beta chain) and its context. Its antigen is unknown. This sample is part of a study of T-cell memory formation after mild COVID-19. Study-wide results and limits: Contracting CD4+ clones were located mainly in CM and EM, and CD8+ clones in EMRA. Several responding clones turned up in pre-infection memory, indicating that cross-reactive memory may have taken part.

TCRdb ran MiXCR on the 5' RACE reads and lists one entry per CDR3 protein. The data show around 530,000 distinct CDR3 sequences, about 20% seen once. The CDR3 length is 12 residues. Germline CDR1 is SGHNT and CDR2 is YYREEE (reference sequence). V lost 2 bases to trimming and J lost 7 bases, with 7 bases between them. This rearrangement joins TRBV5-4 to TRBJ2-1; D is uncertain. The TCR was taken from an adult woman who had mild COVID-19 (a few samples of this study predate the infection). Cell type and time point are not known. Sequencing was done on a sample of PBMCs or a T cell subset sorted from them (not recorded which). The CDR3 DNA reads as TGTGCCAGCAGCTTTGCGAGGAATGAGCAGTTCTTC. This codes for CASSFARNEQFF.